These 14 T cell receptor beta chains were sequenced from one sample in a study of STAT3 mutations in large granular lymphocyte leukemia. The study, taken as a whole, reports: In T-cell large granular lymphocyte leukemia, about half of patients showed multiple immunodominant subclonotypes.

These TCRs' antigens remain unknown. The repertoire was sequenced with immunoSEQ multiplex PCR; TCRdb's copy has only in-frame clones and lacks some. Of roughly 30,000 clones in the sample, 70% to 80% were seen once. The material sequenced was peripheral blood mononuclear cells. The receptors originated from a woman aged 45-59 years with T-cell large granular lymphocyte leukemia. Some clones in this sample may be carry-over from other donors' samples.

The chain carries TRBV11-2 and TRBJ2-3, with a tentative D call TRBD2 (5 bases). V was trimmed by 11 bases and J by 3 bases, leaving 18 bases between them. This CDR3 comprises 14 residues. CDR1 and CDR2 (germline): SGHAT, FQNNGV. The CDR3 is CAGKTSGLTDTQYF. CDR3 bases: TGTGCCGGCAAAACAAGCGGTTTGACAGATACGCAGTATTTT.

The V call is TRBV7-6, the J call TRBJ2-3; 8 bases map to TRBD1. The CDR3 spans 15 residues. V trimming: 6 bases; J trimming: 2 bases; junction bases outside the gene matches: 7. Looked up from germline, CDR1 is SGHVS and CDR2 is FNYEAQ. DNA of the CDR3: TGTGCCAGCAGGCCGGGACAGGAGTCCACAGATACGCAGTATTTT. As protein: CASRPGQESTDTQYF. Supplemented by reference TRBV7-6 and TRBJ2-3, the full variable domain reads GAGVSQSPRYKVTKRGQDVALRCDPISGHVSLYWYRQALGQGPEFLTYFNYEAQQDKSGLPNDRFSAERPEGSISTLTIQRTEQRDSAMYRCASRPGQESTDTQYFGPGTRLTVL.

The chain couples TRBV28 to TRBJ1-5, with D unclear. This CDR3 is 12 amino acids long. Trimming removed 5 bases from V and 7 bases from J, with 9 bases in between. Germline loops: CDR1 MDHEN, CDR2 SYDVKM. CDR3 sequence (DNA): TGTGCCAGCAGTCCCCGTGTCCAGCCCCAGCATTTT. It translates to CASSPRVQPQHF.

The chain links TRBV5-5 to TRBJ1-1; D is unresolved. Germline V gene sequence: CDR1 SGHKS, CDR2 YYEKEE (reference sequence). CDR3 length equals 12 residues. The V and J ends lost 6 bases and 10 bases respectively, with 16 bases between them. CDR3 sequence reads: CASTPEGYGAFF. CDR3 in DNA: TGTGCCAGCACCCCCGAGGGTTACGGAGCTTTCTTT.

The V and J genes are TRBV7-9 and TRBJ2-7; the D gene is possibly TRBD2 (5 bases). V was shortened by 1 base and J by 4 bases, with 11 bases between the two germline ends. CDR1 is SEHNR and CDR2 is FQNEAQ in the germline V gene (reference sequence). There are 14 residues in the CDR3. The DNA for the CDR3 is TGTGCCAGCAGCTTAGGGACGGGAAGGTACGAGCAGTACTTC. It translates to CASSLGTGRYEQYF.

This chain links TRBV19 with TRBJ2-7, with TRBD1 matching over 7 bases. The CDR3 is made up of 15 amino acids. V gave up 6 bases and J gave up 2 bases; unmatched junction bases: 10. CDR1 is LNHDA and CDR2 is SQIVND in the germline V gene (reference sequence). CDR3 in amino acids: CASRVAAGGTYEQYF. CDR3 coding DNA: TGTGCCAGTAGAGTCGCAGCAGGGGGAACCTACGAGCAGTACTTC. The full variable domain, completed using reference TRBV19 and TRBJ2-7, is DGGITQSPKYLFRKEGQNVTLSCEQNLNHDAMYWYRQDPGQGLRLIYYSQIVNDFQKGDIAEGYSVSREKKESFPLTVTSAQKNPTAFYLCASRVAAGGTYEQYFGPGTRLTVT.

The CDR3 bases are TGCGCCAGCAGCAAGGGACTTAGAGAGTGGACAGATACGCAGTATTTT. Translation: CASSKGLREWTDTQYF. V usage is TRBV5-1 and J usage is TRBJ2-3, with D maybe TRBD2 (6 bases). This CDR3 has 16 residues. The germline V gene encodes CDR1 SGHRS and CDR2 YFSETQ. The V gene lost 4 bases and the J gene lost 3 bases, with 18 bases spanning the gap.

The chain uses TRBV7-9 and TRBJ2-5, with 10 nucleotides matching TRBD1. Germline loops: CDR1 SEHNR, CDR2 FQNEAQ (reference sequence). Unmatched junction bases numbered 2, after V lost 1 base and J lost 0 bases. This CDR3 comprises 16 residues. The CDR3 DNA reads as TGTGCCAGCAGCTTAGGGGACAGGGGATACCAAGAGACCCAGTACTTC. Encoded protein: CASSLGDRGYQETQYF.

The chain uses TRBV6-6 and TRBJ2-3, with a possible D match to TRBD2 (5 bases). V was clipped by 2 bases and J by 3 bases, with 9 bases between them. The CDR3 has 14 amino acids. CDR1 and CDR2 from the germline V gene are MNHNY and SVGAGI (reference sequence). CDR3 loop: CASSYLARTDTQYF. DNA for the CDR3: TGTGCCAGCAGTTACCTAGCACGGACAGATACGCAGTATTTT.

This chain links TRBV30 with TRBJ1-1, with no clear D. Between the trimmed V and J ends, which lost 2 bases and 1 base, there was a span of 20 bases. This CDR3 has 17 residues. The V gene's germline CDR1 is GTSNPN and CDR2 SVGIG (reference sequence). CDR3 DNA sequence: TGTGCCTGGAGTCGAGCTGGCAGGCCGACGACGAACACTGAAGCTTTCTTT. Translated, it gives CAWSRAGRPTTNTEAFF.

This clone occurred once. The rearrangement links TRBV5-1 to TRBJ2-7, with unresolved D. Germline CDR1 reads SGHRS; CDR2 reads YFSETQ. The CDR3 runs 14 residues. Trimming shortened V by 0 bases and J by 5 bases, and 12 bases separated the two germline ends. CDR3 sequence reads: CASSLAETKNEQYF. The CDR3 DNA sequence: TGCGCCAGCAGCTTGGCCGAGACCAAAAACGAGCAGTACTTC.

The chain combines TRBV5-6 with TRBJ1-1, with D unclear. The CDR3 has 11 amino acids. V lost 3 bases and J 6 bases, leaving 6 bases between the germline ends. Germline V lookup: CDR1 SGHDT, CDR2 YYEEEE. CDR3 bases: TGTGCCAGCAGCTCCCTAGCTGAAGCTTTCTTT. Its translation is CASSSLAEAFF.

The gene calls are TRBV5-1 and TRBJ2-3; 9 nucleotides line up with TRBD2. This CDR3 region has 19 residues. J gave up 0 bases and V 4 bases, and 15 bases lay outside the gene matches. The germline gives CDR1 SGHRS, CDR2 YFSETQ. The CDR3: CASSLMRGRAGASTDTQYF. In DNA, the CDR3 is TGCGCCAGCAGCCTCATGCGCGGGAGGGCCGGGGCGAGCACAGATACGCAGTATTTT.

This clone was seen only once. V gene TRBV7-9 combines with J gene TRBJ1-1; a weak D match, TRBD1 (5 bases). CDR1 is SEHNR and CDR2 is FQNEAQ in the germline V gene (reference sequence). V lost 3 bases and J lost 4, with 9 bases in between. The CDR3 is 13 residues long. The CDR3 sequence is CASSFAQGTEAFF. In nucleotides, the CDR3 is TGTGCCAGCAGCTTTGCCCAGGGCACTGAAGCTTTCTTT. Full variable domain (remainder filled in from reference TRBV7-9 and TRBJ1-1): DTGVSQNPRHKITKRGQNVTFRCDPISEHNRLYWYRQTLGQGPEFLTYFQNEAQLEKSRLLSDRFSAERPKGSFSTLEIQRTEQGDSAMYLCASSFAQGTEAFFGQGTRLTVV.